The TCR beta chain under discussion was sequenced for a study of T cell changes during pregnancy in multiple sclerosis. V was pared by 8 bases and J by 5 bases, with 15 bases between. Per germline, CDR1 LNHDA and CDR2 SQIVND (reference sequence). The CDR3 is 13 amino acids. Generated by immunoSEQ multiplex PCR, the TCRdb table keeps only in-frame clones and is missing some. The table records approximately 50,000 clones, approximately 94% of them present only once. Sequencing used CD4+ T cells from peripheral blood mononuclear cells, obtained in the third trimester of pregnancy. The rearrangement joins TRBV19 to TRBJ1-1; the D gene is possibly TRBD1 (6 bases). This sequence originates from a female donor with multiple sclerosis, enrolled in a pregnancy study. The CDR3 DNA follows: TGTGCCAGTTCTAGGGGGAGAGGGACTGAAGCTTTCTTT. It specifies CASSRGRGTEAFF.